The 4 T cell receptor beta chains below come from one sample, sequenced in a study of cytomegalovirus exposure and HLA in healthy donors. Primers for the PCR totalled 60 Vbeta and 13 Jbeta. Sequencing used immunoSEQ multiplex PCR; TCRdb keeps in-frame clones, though not all of them. The sample lists some 98,000 clones, under 75% occurring once. The sample consisted of PBMCs. Receptor source: a man over 45 in good health and CMV-seronegative.

The rearrangement joins TRBV27 to TRBJ1-2; 8 nucleotides line up with TRBD1. Germline CDR1 MNHEY, CDR2 SMNVEV (reference sequence). The trim removed 6 bases at V and 3 bases at J, leaving 6 bases unmatched. There are 14 residues in the CDR3. CDR3 residues: CASSPGGDDYGYTF. The CDR3 DNA follows: TGTGCCAGCAGCCCAGGGGGCGACGACTATGGCTACACCTTC.

V usage is TRBV7-3 and J usage is TRBJ2-2, with 8 bases identical to TRBD1. The CDR3 runs 14 residues. After removal of 4 bases from V and 7 bases from J, the junction contained 5 bases not matched to a gene. Germline values: CDR1 SGHTA, CDR2 FQGTGA. Here the CDR3 DNA reads TGTGCCAGCAGCTCAGACAGGGGTGTCGGGGAGCTGTTTTTT. Protein: CASSSDRGVGELFF.

This clone has only a few counts. The J gene is TRBJ1-4, the V gene TRBV19; D not certain. CDR1 is LNHDA and CDR2 is SQIVND in the germline V gene (reference sequence). The germline V and J ends were trimmed by 3 bases and 6 bases, with 11 bases remaining between them. The CDR3 consists of 14 residues. This chain's CDR3 is CASSMRSGDEKLFF. As DNA, the CDR3 is TGTGCCAGTAGTATGCGGTCCGGGGATGAAAAACTGTTTTTT.

The CDR3 protein is CAWTIHTDTQYF. The DNA for the CDR3 is TGTGCCTGGACAATACACACAGATACGCAGTATTTT. The rearrangement links TRBV30 to TRBJ2-3; D is unresolved. Germline lookup yields CDR1 GTSNPN and CDR2 SVGIG (reference sequence). Trimming cost V 4 bases and J 2 bases, with 7 bases left between them. The length of the CDR3 is 12 residues.